The rows below give T cell receptor beta chains drawn from one sample of a study of CD8 T cells in Susac syndrome. TCRdb passed the immunoSEQ multiplex PCR reads through MiXCR, listing each CDR3 protein once. The data show around 200,000 distinct CDR3 sequences, roughly 92% seen once. Sequenced: CD8+ T cells from PBMCs. The receptor set was obtained from a human donor with multiple sclerosis. CDR3s include the opening cysteine and the closing phenylalanine or tryptophan. The D gene is left open where the match is weak. A row's size may be missing; if present it is once, few, many or a size class.

J gene | D gene | V gene | clone size | CDR3 DNA | CDR3 protein
TRBJ2-5 | TRBD2 | TRBV3-1 | . | TGTGCCAGCAGCCCCGGGGTGGCTAGCGGAGCCAAAGAGACCCAGTACTTC | CASSPGVASGAKETQYF
TRBJ2-2 | . | TRBV12-3/TRBV12-4 | . | TGTGCCAGCAGTAGGGGACAACCGAACACCGGGGAGCTGTTTTTT | CASSRGQPNTGELFF
TRBJ1-5 | . | TRBV4-1 | . | TGCGCCAGCAGCCTTGTGAACCAGGGGTACGATCAGCCCCAGCATTTT | CASSLVNQGYDQPQHF
TRBJ2-1 | . | TRBV15 | . | TGTGCCACGACAAGTTTTCGGACTCATTACAATGAGCAGTTCTTC | CATTSFRTHYNEQFF
TRBJ2-2 | . | TRBV4-1 | . | TGCGCCAGCAGCCCCCCGGACCCGGGGGAGCTGTTTTTT | CASSPPDPGELFF
TRBJ2-5 | . | TRBV3-1 | once | TGTGCCAGCAGCCAAGCGTGGGGGCTGCAAGAGACCCAGTACTTC | CASSQAWGLQETQYF
TRBJ2-7 | . | TRBV27 | . | TGTGCCAGCAGTTTCGGGGACGGACTCTACGAGCAGTACTTC | CASSFGDGLYEQYF
TRBJ2-1 | TRBD1 | TRBV19 | . | TGTGCCAGTAATGAGGGGGCAAGGGAGCAGTTCTTC | CASNEGAREQFF
TRBJ2-5 | . | TRBV4-1 | . | TGCGCCAGCAGCCAAGGGTCAGGACTTGGAGAGACCCAGTACTTC | CASSQGSGLGETQYF
TRBJ2-1 | TRBD2 | TRBV11-2 | . | TGTGCCAGCAGCTTCCTAGCGGCGGGCGATGAGCAGTTCTTC | CASSFLAAGDEQFF
TRBJ1-4 | TRBD1 | TRBV4-1 | . | TGCGCCAGCAGCCATCTCTCGGGACAGGGGGCAATCACAACTAATGAAAAACTGTTTTTT | CASSHLSGQGAITTNEKLFF
TRBJ1-5 | . | TRBV30 | . | TGTGCCTGGAGTGTAGGGTCCTATAGCAATCAGCCCCAGCATTTT | CAWSVGSYSNQPQHF
TRBJ2-3 | TRBD2 | TRBV24-1 | . | TGTGCCACCAGTGATTCGGGGACTAGCGGGAGAGAAACAGATACGCAGTATTTT | CATSDSGTSGRETDTQYF
TRBJ2-5 | . | TRBV7-9 | . | TGTGCCAGCAGCTTAGCACAGGGAGAGACCCAGTACTTC | CASSLAQGETQYF
TRBJ1-2 | TRBD1 | TRBV5-1 | . | TGCGCCAGCAGCGGACCGGGACAGGGGGCAGGGGGCTACACCTTC | CASSGPGQGAGGYTF
TRBJ2-5 | . | TRBV14 | . | TGTGCCAGCAGCCAAGATCTGAGGTCCCAAGAGACCCAGTACTTC | CASSQDLRSQETQYF
TRBJ2-7 | . | TRBV4-1 | . | TGCGCCAGCCGTATCCGGGACGCCGCGTCCGACGAGCAGTACTTC | CASRIRDAASDEQYF
TRBJ2-2 | . | TRBV20-1 | . | TGCAGTGCTAGACCCGGGACTTTACTAGGCACCGGGGAGCTGTTTTTT | CSARPGTLLGTGELFF
TRBJ1-2 | . | TRBV7-6 | . | TGTGCCAGCAGCCCCCGGGGGCCGGGGGGCTACACCTTC | CASSPRGPGGYTF
TRBJ2-7 | TRBD2 | TRBV7-6 | . | TGTGCCAGCAGCTTAGCCCCCGGGGGGTTATACGAGCAGTACTTC | CASSLAPGGLYEQYF
TRBJ1-5 | . | TRBV13 | . | TGTGCCAGCAGCCCCGGAGGGAGCGGACCCCAGCATTTT | CASSPGGSGPQHF
TRBJ2-7 | . | TRBV20-1 | . | TGCAGTGCTAGTTCGTGGGAGGACTCCTACGAGCAGTACTTC | CSASSWEDSYEQYF
TRBJ2-1 | . | TRBV27 | . | TGTGCCAGCAGTTTATTCATCTACCAAAGCTCCTACAATGAGCAGTTCTTC | CASSLFIYQSSYNEQFF
TRBJ2-5 | . | TRBV5-4 | few | TGTGCCAGCAGCTTATTAAGCGGACCACAAGAGACCCAGTACTTC | CASSLLSGPQETQYF
TRBJ2-5 | . | TRBV5-4 | . | TGTGCCAGCAGCTCGGAATGGGTTCAAGAGACCCAGTACTTC | CASSSEWVQETQYF
TRBJ2-7 | . | TRBV5-6 | . | TGTGCCAGCAGCACCGGACCACTACAAGGACGAGCCGAGCAGTACTTC | CASSTGPLQGRAEQYF
TRBJ2-5 | TRBD1 | TRBV7-9 | . | TGTGCCAGCAGCGACCTAGGACAGGGGCTGCCGGGCCAGTACTTC | CASSDLGQGLPGQYF
TRBJ2-7 | TRBD1 | TRBV7-9 | . | TGTGCCAGCAGCCCCTCCGGGACAGGGGTTCACGAGCAGTACTTC | CASSPSGTGVHEQYF
TRBJ2-7 | TRBD2 | TRBV14 | . | TGTGCCAGCAGCCCTACTGGACTAGCGGGCTACGAGCAGTACTTC | CASSPTGLAGYEQYF
TRBJ2-2 | . | TRBV3-1 | . | TGTGCCAGCAGCCAAGACCCGGGGGCGCTTACCGGGGAGCTGTTTTTT | CASSQDPGALTGELFF
TRBJ1-1 | TRBD1 | TRBV19 | . | TGTGCCAGTAGTATTGCCCTGATTACCGGGACAGGGGACACTGAAGCTTTCTTT | CASSIALITGTGDTEAFF
TRBJ2-1 | . | TRBV29-1 | . | TGCAGCGTTGAAGATCCGGGTCCTCGGGACACCACCCTAGTTGAGCAGTTCTTC | CSVEDPGPRDTTLVEQFF
TRBJ2-7 | TRBD2 | TRBV2 | . | TGTGCCAGCACCTTAGAACGGACTAGAGGGAACTACGAGCAGTACTTC | CASTLERTRGNYEQYF
TRBJ1-1 | . | TRBV4-3 | . | TGCGCCAGCAGCCAAGACTCAGGGTCGAACACTGAAGCTTTCTTT | CASSQDSGSNTEAFF
TRBJ2-3 | . | TRBV12-3/TRBV12-4 | . | TGTGCCGTGCGGCGGGACACAGATACGCAGTATTTT | CAVRRDTDTQYF
TRBJ2-7 | . | TRBV4-3 | . | TGCGCCAGCAGCCAAGAACCCTCCCCGCAGGGTATGTACGAGCAGTACTTC | CASSQEPSPQGMYEQYF
TRBJ1-2 | . | TRBV14 | . | TGTGCCAGCAGCAGTCGGACTAACTATGGCTACACCTTC | CASSSRTNYGYTF
TRBJ1-6 | TRBD1 | TRBV7-9 | . | TGTGCCAGCAGCTCCACAGGGGGCATTTCACCCCTCCACTTT | CASSSTGGISPLHF
TRBJ2-7 | . | TRBV15 | . | TGTGCCACCAGCAATCCTAGGGCGGGACCCTACGAGCAGTACTTC | CATSNPRAGPYEQYF
TRBJ2-3 | TRBD2 | TRBV7-6 | . | TGTGCCAGCACCAGGGACCGGGGGGCAGATACGCAGTATTTT | CASTRDRGADTQYF
TRBJ2-1 | . | TRBV13 | once | TGTGCCAGCAGCTTAGACCCTGGGACCAAGCCCTACAATGAGCAGTTCTTC | CASSLDPGTKPYNEQFF
TRBJ1-3 | TRBD1 | TRBV5-6 | . | TGTGCCAGCAGCTTCGGGACAGCTGGAAACACCATATATTTT | CASSFGTAGNTIYF
TRBJ2-1 | . | TRBV7-8 | . | TGTGCCAGCAGCCCCCAGGGTGAGCAGTTCTTC | CASSPQGEQFF
TRBJ2-1 | . | TRBV20-1 | . | TGCAGTGCCCGTCGGGACTGGGGCGGTAATGAGCAGTTCTTC | CSARRDWGGNEQFF